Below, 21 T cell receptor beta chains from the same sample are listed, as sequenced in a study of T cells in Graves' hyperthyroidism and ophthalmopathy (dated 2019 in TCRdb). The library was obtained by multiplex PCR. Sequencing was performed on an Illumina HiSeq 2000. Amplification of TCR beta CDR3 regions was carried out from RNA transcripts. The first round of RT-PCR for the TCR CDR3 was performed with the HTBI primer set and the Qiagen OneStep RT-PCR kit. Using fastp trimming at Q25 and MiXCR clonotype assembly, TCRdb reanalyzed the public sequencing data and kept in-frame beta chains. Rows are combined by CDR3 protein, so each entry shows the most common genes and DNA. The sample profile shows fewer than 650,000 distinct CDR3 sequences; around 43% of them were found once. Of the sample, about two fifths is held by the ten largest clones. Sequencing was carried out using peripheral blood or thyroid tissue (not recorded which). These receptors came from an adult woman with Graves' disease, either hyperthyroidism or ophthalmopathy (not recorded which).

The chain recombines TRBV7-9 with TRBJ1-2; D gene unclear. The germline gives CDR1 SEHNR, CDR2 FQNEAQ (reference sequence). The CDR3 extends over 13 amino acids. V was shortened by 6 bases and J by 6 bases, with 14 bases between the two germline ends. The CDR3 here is CASRREGMDGYTF. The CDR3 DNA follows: TGTGCCAGCAGGCGGGAAGGGATGGATGGCTACACCTTC.

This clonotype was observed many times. The CDR3 protein is CASSFFDRGRSGYTF. The CDR3 bases are TGTGCCAGCAGTTTTTTCGACAGGGGGAGAAGTGGCTACACCTTC. The genes are TRBV12-3 or TRBV12-4 and TRBJ1-2; 9 positions agree with TRBD1. The ends lost 3 bases at V and 7 bases at J; junction bases unmatched: 9. The CDR3 has 15 amino acids.

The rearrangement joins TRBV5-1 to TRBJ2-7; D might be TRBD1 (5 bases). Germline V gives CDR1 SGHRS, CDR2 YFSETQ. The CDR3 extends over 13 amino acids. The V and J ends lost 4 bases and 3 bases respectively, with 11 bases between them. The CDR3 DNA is TGCGCCAGCAGCCAAGCCAGGGACTACGAGCAGTACTTC. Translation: CASSQARDYEQYF.

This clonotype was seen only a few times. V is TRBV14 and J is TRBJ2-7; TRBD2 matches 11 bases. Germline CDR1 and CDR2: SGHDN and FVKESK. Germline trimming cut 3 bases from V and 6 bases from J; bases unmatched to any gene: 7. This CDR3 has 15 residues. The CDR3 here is CASSHGLAGQREQYF. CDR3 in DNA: TGTGCCAGCAGCCATGGACTAGCGGGTCAACGCGAGCAGTACTTC. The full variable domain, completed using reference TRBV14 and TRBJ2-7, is EAGVTQFPSHSVIEKGQTVTLRCDPISGHDNLYWYRRVMGKEIKFLLHFVKESKQDESGMPNNRFLAERTGGTYSTLKVQPAELEDSGVYFCASSHGLAGQREQYFGPGTRLTVT.

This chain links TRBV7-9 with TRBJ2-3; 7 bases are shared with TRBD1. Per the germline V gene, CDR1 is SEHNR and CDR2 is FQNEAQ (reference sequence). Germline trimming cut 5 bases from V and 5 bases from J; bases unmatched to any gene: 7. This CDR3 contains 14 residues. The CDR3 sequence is CASSHRDRQDTQYF. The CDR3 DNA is TGTGCCAGCAGCCACCGGGACAGACAAGATACGCAGTATTTT.

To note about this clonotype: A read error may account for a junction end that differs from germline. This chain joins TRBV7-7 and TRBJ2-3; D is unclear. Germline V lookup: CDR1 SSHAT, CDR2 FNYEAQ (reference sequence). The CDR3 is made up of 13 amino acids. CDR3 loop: CASSLGDTDTQSF. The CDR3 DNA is TGTGCTAGCAGCTTAGGCGACACAGATACGCAGTCTTTT.

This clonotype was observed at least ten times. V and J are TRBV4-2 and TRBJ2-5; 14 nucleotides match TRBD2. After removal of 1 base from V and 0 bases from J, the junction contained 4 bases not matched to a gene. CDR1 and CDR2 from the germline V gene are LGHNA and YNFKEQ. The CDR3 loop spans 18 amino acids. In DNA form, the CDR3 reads TGTGCCAGCAGCCAAGTGGGACTAGCGGGAGCCTACCAAGAGACCCAGTACTTC. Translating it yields CASSQVGLAGAYQETQYF.

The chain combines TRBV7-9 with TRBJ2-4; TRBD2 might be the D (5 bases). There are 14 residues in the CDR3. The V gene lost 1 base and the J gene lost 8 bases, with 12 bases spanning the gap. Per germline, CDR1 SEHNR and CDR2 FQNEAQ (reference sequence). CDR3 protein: CASSLEPSQDIQYF. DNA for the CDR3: TGTGCCAGCAGCTTAGAGCCTAGCCAGGACATTCAGTACTTC.

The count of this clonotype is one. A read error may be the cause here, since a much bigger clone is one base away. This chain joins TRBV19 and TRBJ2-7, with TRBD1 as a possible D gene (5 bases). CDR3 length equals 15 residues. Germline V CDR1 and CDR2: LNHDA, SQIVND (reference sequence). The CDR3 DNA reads TGTGCCACTAGTATAGTCGTGGGGCCGCAAGGGGAGCAGTACTTC. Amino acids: CATSIVVGPQGEQYF.

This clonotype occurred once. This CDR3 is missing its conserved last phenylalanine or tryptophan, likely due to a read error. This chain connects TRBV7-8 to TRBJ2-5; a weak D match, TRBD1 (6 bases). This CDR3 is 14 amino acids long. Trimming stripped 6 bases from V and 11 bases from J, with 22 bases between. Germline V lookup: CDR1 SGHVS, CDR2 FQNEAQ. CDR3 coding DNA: TGTGCCAGCAGTTCCCTCGGGACACCGGGTCCACAGTACCTC. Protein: CASSSLGTPGPQYL.

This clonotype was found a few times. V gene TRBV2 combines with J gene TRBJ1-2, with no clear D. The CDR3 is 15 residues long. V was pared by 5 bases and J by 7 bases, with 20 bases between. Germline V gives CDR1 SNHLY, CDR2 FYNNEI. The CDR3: CASSLIQSRGGGYTF. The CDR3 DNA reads TGTGCCAGCAGTTTAATCCAGTCCCGAGGCGGTGGCTACACCTTC.

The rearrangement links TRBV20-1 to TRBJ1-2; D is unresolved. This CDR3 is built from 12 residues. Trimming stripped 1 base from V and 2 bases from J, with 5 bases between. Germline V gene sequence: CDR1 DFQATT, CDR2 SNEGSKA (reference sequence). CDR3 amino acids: CSARVGNYGYTF. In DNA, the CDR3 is TGCAGTGCTAGAGTCGGGAACTATGGCTACACCTTC.

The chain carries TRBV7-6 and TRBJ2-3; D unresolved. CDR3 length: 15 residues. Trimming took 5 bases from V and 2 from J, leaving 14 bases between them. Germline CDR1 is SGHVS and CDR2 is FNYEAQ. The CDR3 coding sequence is TGTGCCAGCAGCCCGTGGGTGGCCGACACAGATACGCAGTATTTT. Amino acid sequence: CASSPWVADTDTQYF.

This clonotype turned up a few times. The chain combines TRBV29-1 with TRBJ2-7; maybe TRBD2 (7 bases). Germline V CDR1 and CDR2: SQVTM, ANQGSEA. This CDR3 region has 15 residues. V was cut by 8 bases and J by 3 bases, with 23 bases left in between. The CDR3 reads CSLKGGEVPFYEQYF. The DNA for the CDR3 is TGCAGCTTAAAGGGGGGGGAGGTACCTTTCTACGAGCAGTACTTC.

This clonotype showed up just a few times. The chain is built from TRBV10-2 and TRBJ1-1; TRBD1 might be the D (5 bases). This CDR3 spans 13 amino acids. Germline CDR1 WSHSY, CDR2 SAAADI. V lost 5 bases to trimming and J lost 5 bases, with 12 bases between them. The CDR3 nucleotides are TGCGCCAGCAGTACGTCAGGGAGAACTGAAGCTTTCTTT. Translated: CASSTSGRTEAFF.

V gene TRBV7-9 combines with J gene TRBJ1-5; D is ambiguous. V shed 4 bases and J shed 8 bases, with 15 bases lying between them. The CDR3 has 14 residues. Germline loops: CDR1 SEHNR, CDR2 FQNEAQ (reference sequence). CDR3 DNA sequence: TGTGCCAGCAGCTCCGGGCCAGTCAACGAGCCCCAGCATTTT. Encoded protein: CASSSGPVNEPQHF.

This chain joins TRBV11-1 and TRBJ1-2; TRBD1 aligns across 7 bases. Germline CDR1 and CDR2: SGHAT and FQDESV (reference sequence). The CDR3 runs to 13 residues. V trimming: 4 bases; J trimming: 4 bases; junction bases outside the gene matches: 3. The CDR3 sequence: CASSSGDSYGYTF. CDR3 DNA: TGTGCCAGCAGCTCGGGGGACAGCTATGGCTACACCTTC. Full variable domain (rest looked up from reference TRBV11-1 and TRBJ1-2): EAEVAQSPRYKITEKSQAVAFWCDPISGHATLYWYRQILGQGPELLVQFQDESVVDDSQLPKDRFSAERLKGVDSTLKIQPAELGDSAMYLCASSSGDSYGYTFGSGTRLTVV.

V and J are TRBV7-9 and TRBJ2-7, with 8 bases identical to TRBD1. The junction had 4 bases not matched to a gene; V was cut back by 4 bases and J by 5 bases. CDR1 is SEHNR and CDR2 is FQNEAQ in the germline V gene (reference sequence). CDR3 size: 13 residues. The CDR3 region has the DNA TGTGCCAGCAGCTCCGTGGACAGGGACGAGCAGTACTTC. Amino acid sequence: CASSSVDRDEQYF.

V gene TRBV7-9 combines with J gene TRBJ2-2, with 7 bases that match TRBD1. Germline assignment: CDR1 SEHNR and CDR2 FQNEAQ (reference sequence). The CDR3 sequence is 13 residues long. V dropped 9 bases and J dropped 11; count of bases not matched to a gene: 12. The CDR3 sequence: CASSPTRQGELFF. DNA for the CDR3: TGTGCCAGTAGCCCCACTCGACAGGGAGAGCTGTTTTTT.

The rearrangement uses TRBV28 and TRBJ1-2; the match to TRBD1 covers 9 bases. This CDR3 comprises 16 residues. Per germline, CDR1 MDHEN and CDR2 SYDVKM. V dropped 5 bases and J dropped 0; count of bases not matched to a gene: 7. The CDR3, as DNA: TGTGCCAGCAGTCCCGGGACAGGGTTAACTAACTATGGCTACACCTTC. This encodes CASSPGTGLTNYGYTF.

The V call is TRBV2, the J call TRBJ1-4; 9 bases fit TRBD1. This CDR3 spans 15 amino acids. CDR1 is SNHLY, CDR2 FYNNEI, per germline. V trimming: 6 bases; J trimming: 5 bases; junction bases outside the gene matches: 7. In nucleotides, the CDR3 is TGTGCCAGCAGGGGGACAGGGAGGCACAATGAAAAACTGTTTTTT. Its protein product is CASRGTGRHNEKLFF.